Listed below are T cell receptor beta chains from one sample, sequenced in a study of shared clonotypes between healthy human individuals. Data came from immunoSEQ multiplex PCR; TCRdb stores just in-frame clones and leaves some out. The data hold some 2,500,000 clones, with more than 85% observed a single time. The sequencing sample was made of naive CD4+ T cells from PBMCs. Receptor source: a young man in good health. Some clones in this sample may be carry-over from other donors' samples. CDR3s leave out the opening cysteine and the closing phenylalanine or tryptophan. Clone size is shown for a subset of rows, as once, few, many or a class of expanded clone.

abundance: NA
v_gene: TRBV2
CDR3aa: ASRNLRGQDRY

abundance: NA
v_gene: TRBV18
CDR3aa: ASSPPPRAVYGYT

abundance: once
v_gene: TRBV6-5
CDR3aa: ASQRLSQGLYGYT

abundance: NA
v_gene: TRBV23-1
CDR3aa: ASSHPDTANTGELF

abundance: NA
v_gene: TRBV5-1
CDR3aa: ASSLAGILGSGNTIY

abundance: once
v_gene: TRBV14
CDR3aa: ASSQKGGSEKLF

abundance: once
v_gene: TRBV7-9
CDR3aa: ASSLMSDGADTQY

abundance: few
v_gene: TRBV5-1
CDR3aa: ASSLDGVGAQH

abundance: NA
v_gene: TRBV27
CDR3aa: ASTPWGGGDQPQH

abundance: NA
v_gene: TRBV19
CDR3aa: ASSIVAGINTGELF

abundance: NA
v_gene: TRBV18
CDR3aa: ASSPDRGEAQF

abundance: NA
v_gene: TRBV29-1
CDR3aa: SAGLASYEQY

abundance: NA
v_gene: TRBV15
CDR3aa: ATSIRQGARGYT

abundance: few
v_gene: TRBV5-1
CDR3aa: ASSPGQGPEAF

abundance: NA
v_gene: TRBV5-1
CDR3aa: ATSTLAGGDNEQF

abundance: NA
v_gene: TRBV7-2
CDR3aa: ASSLMGSTDTQY

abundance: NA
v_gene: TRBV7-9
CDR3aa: ASSLAGADTQY

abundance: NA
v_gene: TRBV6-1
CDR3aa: ASSEISEQY